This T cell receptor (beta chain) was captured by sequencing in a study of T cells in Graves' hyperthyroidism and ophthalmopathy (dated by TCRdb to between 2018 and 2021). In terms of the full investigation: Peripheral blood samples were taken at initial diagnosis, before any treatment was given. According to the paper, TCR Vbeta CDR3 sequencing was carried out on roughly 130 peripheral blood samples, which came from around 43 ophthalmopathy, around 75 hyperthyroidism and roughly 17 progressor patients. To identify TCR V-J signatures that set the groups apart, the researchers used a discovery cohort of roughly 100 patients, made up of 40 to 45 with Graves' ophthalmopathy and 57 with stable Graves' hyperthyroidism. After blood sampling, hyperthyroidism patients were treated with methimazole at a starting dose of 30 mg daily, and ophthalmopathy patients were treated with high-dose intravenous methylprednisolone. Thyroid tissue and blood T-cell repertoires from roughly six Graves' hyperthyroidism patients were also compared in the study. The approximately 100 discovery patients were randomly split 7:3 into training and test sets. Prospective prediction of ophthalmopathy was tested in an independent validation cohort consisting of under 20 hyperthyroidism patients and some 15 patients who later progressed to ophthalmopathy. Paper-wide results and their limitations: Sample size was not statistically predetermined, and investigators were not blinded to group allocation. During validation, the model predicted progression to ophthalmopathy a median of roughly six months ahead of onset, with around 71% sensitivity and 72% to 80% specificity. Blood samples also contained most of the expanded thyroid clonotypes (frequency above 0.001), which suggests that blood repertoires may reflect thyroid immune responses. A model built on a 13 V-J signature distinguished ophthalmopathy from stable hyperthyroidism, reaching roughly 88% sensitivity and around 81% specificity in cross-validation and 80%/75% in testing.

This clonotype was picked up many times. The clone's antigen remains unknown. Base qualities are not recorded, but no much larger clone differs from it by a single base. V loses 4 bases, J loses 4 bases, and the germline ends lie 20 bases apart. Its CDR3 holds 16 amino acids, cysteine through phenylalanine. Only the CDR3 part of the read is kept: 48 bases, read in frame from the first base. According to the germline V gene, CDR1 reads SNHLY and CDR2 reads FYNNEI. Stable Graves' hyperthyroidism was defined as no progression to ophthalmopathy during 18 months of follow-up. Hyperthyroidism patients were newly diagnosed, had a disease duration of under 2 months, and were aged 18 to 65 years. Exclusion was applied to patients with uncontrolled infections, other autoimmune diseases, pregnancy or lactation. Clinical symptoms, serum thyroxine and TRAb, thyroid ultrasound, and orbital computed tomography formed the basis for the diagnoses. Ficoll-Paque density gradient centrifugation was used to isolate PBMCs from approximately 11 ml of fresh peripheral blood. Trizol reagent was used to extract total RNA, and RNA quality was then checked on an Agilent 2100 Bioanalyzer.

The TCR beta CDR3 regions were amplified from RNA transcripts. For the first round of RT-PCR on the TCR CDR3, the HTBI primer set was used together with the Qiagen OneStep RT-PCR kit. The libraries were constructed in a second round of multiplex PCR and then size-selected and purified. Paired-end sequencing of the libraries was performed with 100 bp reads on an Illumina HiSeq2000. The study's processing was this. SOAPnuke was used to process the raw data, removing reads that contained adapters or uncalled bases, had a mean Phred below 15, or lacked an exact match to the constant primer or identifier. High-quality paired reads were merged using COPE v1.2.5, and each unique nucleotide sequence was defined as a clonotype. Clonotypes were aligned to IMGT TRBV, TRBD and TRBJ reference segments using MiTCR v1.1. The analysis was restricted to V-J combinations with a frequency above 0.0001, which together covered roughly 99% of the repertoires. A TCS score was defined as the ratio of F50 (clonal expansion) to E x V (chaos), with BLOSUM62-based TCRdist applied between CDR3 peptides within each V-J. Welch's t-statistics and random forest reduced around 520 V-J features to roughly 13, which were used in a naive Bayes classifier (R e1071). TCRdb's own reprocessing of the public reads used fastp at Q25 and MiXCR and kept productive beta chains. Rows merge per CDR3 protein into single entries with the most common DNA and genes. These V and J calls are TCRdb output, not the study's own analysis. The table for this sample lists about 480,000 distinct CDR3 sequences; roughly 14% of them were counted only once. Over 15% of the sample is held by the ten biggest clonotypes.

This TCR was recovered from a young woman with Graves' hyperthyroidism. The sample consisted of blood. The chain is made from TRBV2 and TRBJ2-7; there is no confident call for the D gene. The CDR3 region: CASSARRSVLGYEQYF. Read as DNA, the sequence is TGTGCCAGCAGTGCCAGACGCTCGGTCCTTGGATACGAGCAGTACTTC.